Sequencing of this T cell receptor beta chain was carried out in a study of blood T cell repertoires in COVID-19. As for the study in general: Researchers got acute and convalescent COVID-19 samples from the United States, Italy and Spain. The analysed material was cDNA or gDNA that came from T cells, B-cell-depleted T cells, or PBMCs.

The CDR3 runs 15 residues. The V end was cut by 4 bases, the J end by 2 bases, with 14 bases between. CDR1 MRHNA and CDR2 SNTAGT come from the germline V gene. Here immunoSEQ multiplex PCR was the method, and the copy in TCRdb shows in-frame clones only, minus some. The table lists over 100,000 clones, about 90% of them singletons. Seattle participants joined during active infection and were tracked over time. Sample: peripheral blood. The origin of this receptor is a woman aged 50 to 60 with COVID-19, enrolled during active disease. This sequence joins TRBV6-4 and TRBJ2-5; TRBD1 might be the D (6 bases). The CDR3 DNA reads as TGTGCCAGCAGTGTTTTAGCAGGGGTGCAAGAGACCCAGTACTTC. Translating it yields CASSVLAGVQETQYF.